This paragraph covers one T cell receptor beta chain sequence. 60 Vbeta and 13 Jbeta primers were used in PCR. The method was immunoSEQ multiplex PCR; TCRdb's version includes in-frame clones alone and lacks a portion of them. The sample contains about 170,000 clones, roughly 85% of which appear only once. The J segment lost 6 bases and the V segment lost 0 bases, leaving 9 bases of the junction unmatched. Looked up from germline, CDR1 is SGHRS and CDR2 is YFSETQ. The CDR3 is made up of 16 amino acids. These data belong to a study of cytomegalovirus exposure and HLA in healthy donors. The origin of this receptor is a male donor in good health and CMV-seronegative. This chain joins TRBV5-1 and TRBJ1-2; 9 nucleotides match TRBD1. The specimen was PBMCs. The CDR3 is CASSLGDRAQGDGYTF. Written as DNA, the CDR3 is TGCGCCAGCAGCTTGGGGGACAGGGCCCAAGGGGATGGCTACACCTTC.